Given below is one TCR beta chain in context. Its specific antigen is unknown. The sample holds no much larger clone one base away, and base qualities are not on file. This record belongs to a study of T-cell reconstitution after alpha-beta-depleted transplantation in children (dated by TCRdb to about 2016). About the investigation overall: Using TCR repertoire profiling, the study followed T-cell immune reconstitution in a quantitative way in children after TCRalphabeta/CD19-depleted allogeneic hematopoietic cell transplantation.

Receptor libraries were prepared by PCR. The data were produced on an Illumina HiSeq 2500. TCR libraries were prepared with molecular barcoding, using unique molecular identifiers to normalize TCRbeta repertoire quantification. TCRdb handled the public reads itself, with Q25 trimming in fastp and clone calling in MiXCR, and kept productive beta chains. Merged by CDR3 protein, the rows form single entries marked with the most common genes and DNA. The sample table lists about 410,000 distinct CDR3 sequences, around 20% of them with a count of one. The ten largest account for 3.5% to 4% of the sample. The clonotype was recovered from a human donor who donated a stem cell graft to a child with acute myeloid leukemia. Material: PBMCs from the stem cell graft donor, obtained from the stem cell graft.

CDR3 region: CASSYSADSTDTQYF. Read as DNA, the sequence is TGTGCCAGCAGTTACAGCGCGGATAGCACAGATACGCAGTATTTT. The rearrangement joined TRBV12-3 or TRBV12-4 to TRBJ2-3, with the D gene too uncertain to name. The CDR3 covers 15 residues, taking in both the cysteine and the phenylalanine. The read is trimmed to its CDR3 DNA, 45 bases read in frame from base 1. V sheds 4 bases and J sheds 0 bases, leaving 11 bases between their ends.